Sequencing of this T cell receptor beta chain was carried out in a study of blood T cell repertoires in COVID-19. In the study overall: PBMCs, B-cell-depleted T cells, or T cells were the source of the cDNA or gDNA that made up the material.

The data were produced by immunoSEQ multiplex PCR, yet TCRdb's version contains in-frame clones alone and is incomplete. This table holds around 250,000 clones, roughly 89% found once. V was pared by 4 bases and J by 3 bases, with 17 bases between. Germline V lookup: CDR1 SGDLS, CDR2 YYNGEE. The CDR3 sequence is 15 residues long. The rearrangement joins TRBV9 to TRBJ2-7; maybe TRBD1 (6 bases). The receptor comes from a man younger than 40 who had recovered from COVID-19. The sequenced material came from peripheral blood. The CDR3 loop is CASSFTSGALYEQYF. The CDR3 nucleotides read TGTGCCAGCAGCTTTACCTCAGGGGCCCTCTACGAGCAGTACTTC.